This TCR beta chain was observed in a study of cytomegalovirus exposure and HLA in healthy donors. Profiling relied on immunoSEQ multiplex PCR, and the TCRdb table lists in-frame clones only, not all of them. Of roughly 300,000 clones listed, about 90% are singletons. CDR3 length: 16 amino acids. Germline assignment: CDR1 MGHRA and CDR2 YSYEKL. Trimming took 0 bases from V and 4 from J, leaving 15 bases between them. The rearrangement links TRBV4-1 to TRBJ2-5; a possible D gene is TRBD2 (6 bases). The sample was PBMCs. The sequence derives from a woman under 40 in good health and CMV-seropositive. In nucleotides, the CDR3 is TGCGCCAGCAGCCAAGAGAGCGGGTTTGGGTTAGAGACCCAGTACTTC. As protein: CASSQESGFGLETQYF.